The 9 T cell receptor beta chains below were found in one sample sequenced in a study of T-cell reconstitution after alpha-beta-depleted transplantation in children. Unique molecular identifiers featured in how the TCRbeta library was prepared. TCRdb processed the PCR reads anew with MiXCR; each CDR3 protein has one entry. The sample lists 500,000 to 650,000 distinct CDR3 sequences, 10% to 15% occurring once. The starting material was PBMCs, mostly from graft donor cells, obtained 360 days after TCRalphabeta/CD19-depleted stem cell transplant. The receptors were sampled from a male patient younger than 18 who had a stem cell transplant for acute myeloid leukemia, so the T cells may come from the graft donor.

The CDR3: CASSSLAGAEADTQYF. The CDR3 bases are TGTGCCAGCAGTTCTCTAGCGGGGGCCGAGGCAGATACGCAGTATTTT. The chain is built from TRBV28 and TRBJ2-3; 10 bases match TRBD2. Unmatched junction bases numbered 8, after V lost 4 bases and J lost 4 bases. The CDR3 covers 16 residues. CDR1 is MDHEN and CDR2 is SYDVKM in the germline V gene.

The chain combines TRBV20-1 with TRBJ2-1, with 7 bases lining up with TRBD2. Germline V gives CDR1 DFQATT, CDR2 SNEGSKA (reference sequence). The CDR3 runs 16 residues. The trim removed 0 bases at V and 3 bases at J, leaving 8 bases unmatched. DNA for the CDR3: TGCAGTGCTAGAGATTGGGGGGGAGAGGTCTACAATGAGCAGTTCTTC. Translated: CSARDWGGEVYNEQFF.

This clonotype occurred many times. The chain links TRBV4-2 to TRBJ2-1, with D maybe TRBD2 (6 bases). This CDR3 has 18 residues. V lost 0 bases to trimming and J lost 0 bases, with 15 bases between them. Germline values: CDR1 LGHNA, CDR2 YNFKEQ. The CDR3 DNA reads as TGTGCCAGCAGCCAAGATCGGAAGGGGACTCACTCCTACAATGAGCAGTTCTTC. It specifies CASSQDRKGTHSYNEQFF.

In this sample, this clonotype turned up many times. In nucleotides, the CDR3 is TGCAGCGTTGTAGCGGGAGGAGAGACCCAGTACTTC. This sequence encodes CSVVAGGETQYF. This chain connects TRBV29-1 to TRBJ2-5, with 10 bases lining up with TRBD2. This CDR3 comprises 12 residues. Per the germline V gene, CDR1 is SQVTM and CDR2 is ANQGSEA. Trimming cost V 4 bases and J 4 bases; bases outside gene matches: 0.

This clonotype was counted only a few times. The chain is built from TRBV7-9 and TRBJ1-5, with a possible D match to TRBD1 (6 bases). Trimming removed 6 bases at V and 0 bases at J, with 15 bases between. Germline CDR1 SEHNR, CDR2 FQNEAQ (reference sequence). The CDR3 contains 16 residues. The CDR3 DNA reads as TGTGCCAGCAGTCCCGGGTCGGGACATAGCAATCAGCCCCAGCATTTT. The encoded protein is CASSPGSGHSNQPQHF.

The rearrangement uses TRBV5-1 and TRBJ1-2, with D unresolved. Between the trimmed V and J ends, which lost 9 bases and 6 bases, there was a span of 12 bases. CDR1 and CDR2 (germline): SGHRS, YFSETQ. This CDR3 is 11 amino acids long. As DNA, the CDR3 is TGCGCCAACTCTAGGAGGGATGGCTACACCTTC. Its protein product is CANSRRDGYTF. The variable domain in full, with the rest retrieved from reference TRBV5-1 and TRBJ1-2, is KAGVTQTPRYLIKTRGQQVTLSCSPISGHRSVSWYQQTPGQGLQFLFEYFSETQRNKGNFPGRFSGRQFSNSRSEMNVSTLELGDSALYLCANSRRDGYTFGSGTRLTVV.

This clonotype turned up a few times. The chain recombines TRBV4-2 with TRBJ1-2; D gene unclear. The CDR3 runs to 15 residues. The germline CDR1 and CDR2 sequences are LGHNA and YNFKEQ. V lost 0 bases and J 4 bases, leaving 12 bases between the germline ends. The CDR3 bases are TGTGCCAGCAGCCAAGATATTCGGCAATTCTATGGCTACACCTTC. Translating it yields CASSQDIRQFYGYTF.

J is TRBJ2-2 and V is TRBV11-2; 9 bases line up with TRBD1. After removal of 5 bases from V and 3 bases from J, the junction contained 7 bases not matched to a gene. CDR1 is SGHAT, CDR2 FQNNGV, per germline. The CDR3 extends over 16 amino acids. For the CDR3, the DNA is TGTGCCAGCAGCCCAAGGGACAGGGTATACACCGGGGAGCTGTTTTTT. Protein product: CASSPRDRVYTGELFF.

As DNA, the CDR3 is TGCGCCAGCAGCCAAGCGGGGGAGTCCTACAATGAGCAGTTCTTC. Translating gives CASSQAGESYNEQFF. The chain joins TRBV4-3 to TRBJ2-1; perhaps TRBD2 as D (6 bases). The V and J ends lost 1 base and 1 base respectively, with 8 bases between them. CDR3 length: 15 residues. Looked up from germline, CDR1 is LGHNA and CDR2 is YSLEER.